The 3 T cell receptor beta chains below were found in one sample sequenced in a study of human T cells and chemical hapten exposure. TCRdb re-called the RACE reads through MiXCR, storing one row per CDR3 protein. The data show 55,000 to 75,000 distinct CDR3 sequences, about 5.7% seen once. As for time point: healthy volunteer bleed at 6 weeks. Someone pulled total RNA out of unfractionated whole blood. The material sequenced was whole blood. The receptors stem from a female donor in good health. Some clones in this sample may be carry-over from other donors' samples.

This rearrangement joins TRBV29-1 to TRBJ2-5; the D call may be TRBD1 or TRBD2 (5 bases each). Germline lookup yields CDR1 SQVTM and CDR2 ANQGSEA. V gave up 5 bases and J gave up 4 bases, with 11 bases separating them. CDR3 length equals 12 residues. The CDR3 region has the DNA TGCAGCGTTATCCGGGACCGAGAGACCCAGTACTTC. This translates into CSVIRDRETQYF.

The chain links TRBV19 to TRBJ1-5; 9 bases match TRBD1. Germline V gene sequence: CDR1 LNHDA, CDR2 SQIVND (reference sequence). The CDR3 has 18 amino acids. J gave up 0 bases and V 3 bases, and 9 bases lay outside the gene matches. CDR3: CASSMTDRGGYSNQPQHF. In nucleotides, the CDR3 is TGTGCCAGTAGTATGACGGACAGGGGCGGCTATAGCAATCAGCCCCAGCATTTT.

This clonotype has just a few counts. The rearrangement joins TRBV20-1 to TRBJ2-2; D is unresolved. Trimming removed 2 bases at V and 4 bases at J, with 8 bases between. CDR1 and CDR2 from the germline V gene are DFQATT and SNEGSKA (reference sequence). The CDR3 runs 13 residues. The CDR3 region has the DNA TGCAGTGCTAGAAAGGTTGGCACCGGGGAGCTGTTTTTT. This gives the protein CSARKVGTGELFF.